This T cell receptor beta chain was sequenced during a study of blood T cell repertoires in COVID-19. Study in general: Sites across the United States, Italy and Spain contributed samples from acute and convalescent COVID-19.

In the original processing: Researchers report that nucleated cell counts were estimated from reference gene primer amplification. The data were produced by immunoSEQ multiplex PCR, yet TCRdb's version contains in-frame clones alone and is incomplete. V and J calls and clone size are those listed in that table; D and trimming were worked out from the DNA. The table includes approximately 93,000 clones, more than 75% detected once. The length of the CDR3 is 12 residues. Germline CDR1 reads SQVTM; CDR2 reads ANQGSEA. V lost 0 bases, J lost 11 bases, and 10 bases lay in between. The sequence was collected from a human donor in a cohort sampled during active COVID-19. The sequencing sample was made of peripheral blood. The V and J genes are TRBV29-1 and TRBJ1-4; tentative D call: TRBD1 (5 bases). This chain's CDR3 is CSVEDRDYKLFF. The CDR3 nucleotides read TGCAGCGTTGAAGATCGGGACTACAAACTGTTTTTT.